The 20 T cell receptor beta chains given below trace back to one sample, sequenced in a study of technical replicates of blood from several donors. Profiled with immunoSEQ multiplex PCR; TCRdb holds only in-frame clones, not every one. The sample yields tens of thousands of clones, under 99% seen once. The sequenced material came from T cells isolated from PBMCs. These receptors all stem from a human donor in good health.

This clone appeared a single time. The genes are TRBV5-8 and TRBJ2-3; D might be TRBD2 (6 bases). The CDR3 extends over 15 amino acids. The germline V gene has CDR1 SGHTS and CDR2 YDEGEE. With 5 bases removed from V and 3 bases from J, the gap between germline ends came to 16 bases. CDR3 region: CASSPRERRTDTQYF. The CDR3 DNA follows: TGTGCCAGCAGTCCCCGGGAGAGGAGGACAGATACGCAGTATTTT.

The J gene is TRBJ2-7, the V gene TRBV12-5, with 7 bases fitting TRBD2. The CDR3 contains 14 residues. Germline V lookup: CDR1 LGHNT, CDR2 FRNRAP. V trimming: 3 bases; J trimming: 0 bases; junction bases outside the gene matches: 2. The CDR3 bases are TGTGCTAGTGGTTTTGGCGGGAGCTCCTACGAGCAGTACTTC. It encodes CASGFGGSSYEQYF.

The rearrangement uses TRBV9 and TRBJ2-1; no clear D gene. Trimming stripped 4 bases from V and 5 bases from J, with 13 bases between. This CDR3 has 14 amino acids. Germline V lookup: CDR1 SGDLS, CDR2 YYNGEE. The CDR3 is CASSPPSTNNEQFF. In nucleotides, the CDR3 is TGTGCCAGCAGCCCTCCCAGTACCAACAATGAGCAGTTCTTC. The entire variable domain, with the rest obtained from reference TRBV9 and TRBJ2-1, is as follows: DSGVTQTPKHLITATGQRVTLRCSPRSGDLSVYWYQQSLDQGLQFLIQYYNGEERAKGNILERFSAQQFPDLHSELNLSSLELGDSALYFCASSPPSTNNEQFFGPGTRLTVL.

The V gene is TRBV29-1, the J gene TRBJ2-1, with TRBD1 matching 12 bases. The CDR3 is 17 amino acids. V shed 4 bases, J shed 9 bases, and the junction held 16 bases outside the gene matches. Germline values: CDR1 SQVTM, CDR2 ANQGSEA. CDR3 loop: CSVGARDRGLPFGEQFF. CDR3 sequence (DNA): TGCAGCGTTGGGGCCCGGGACAGGGGGCTTCCGTTTGGTGAGCAGTTCTTC.

The J gene is TRBJ2-7, the V gene TRBV5-4, with TRBD2 matching 13 bases. CDR1 is SGHNT and CDR2 is YYREEE in the germline V gene (reference sequence). CDR3 length: 15 residues. With 7 bases clipped from V and 2 bases from J, the junction kept 6 bases outside the gene matches. The CDR3 coding sequence is TGTGCCAGCGGACCGGGACTAGCGGGAACCTACGAGCAGTACTTC. Protein product: CASGPGLAGTYEQYF.

This chain links TRBV2 with TRBJ2-6; TRBD2 matches 7 bases. Germline-derived CDR1 and CDR2 are SNHLY and FYNNEI. Trimming at V came to 3 bases and at J to 2 bases, leaving 4 bases not matched to a gene. CDR3 size: 16 residues. The CDR3 bases are TGTGCCAGCAGTGATATCGGGGGGACTGGGGCCAACGTCCTGACTTTC. Residues: CASSDIGGTGANVLTF.

This chain links TRBV29-1 with TRBJ1-1, with a weak D call TRBD1 (6 bases). V was trimmed by 4 bases and J by 1 base, leaving 13 bases between them. The V gene's germline CDR1 is SQVTM and CDR2 ANQGSEA. The CDR3 is made up of 14 amino acids. CDR3 in DNA: TGCAGCGTTGGAGTGAGGGGGACGAACACTGAAGCTTTCTTT. Protein sequence: CSVGVRGTNTEAFF.

V and J are TRBV6-5 and TRBJ2-1, with 8 nucleotides matching TRBD1. CDR1 and CDR2 from the germline V gene are MNHEY and SVGAGI. With V trimmed by 6 bases and J by 4 bases, 8 bases remained unmatched. This CDR3 is 15 amino acids long. The CDR3 DNA reads TGTGCCAGCAGATTAGGGACAGGTTGGTACAATGAGCAGTTCTTC. Translation gives CASRLGTGWYNEQFF.

To note about this clone: An end of the junction differs from the germline gene, which may be a read error. The chain joins TRBV7-9 to TRBJ1-4; a weak D match, TRBD1 (5 bases). The CDR3 contains 11 residues. Germline V lookup: CDR1 SEHNR, CDR2 FQNEAQ (reference sequence). CDR3 sequence: CASSQNKGIHF. CDR3 sequence (DNA): TGTGCCAGCAGTCAAAACAAGGGGATCCATTTT.

This chain joins TRBV6-4 and TRBJ1-1; D is undetermined. Trimming pared 0 bases from V and 4 bases from J, leaving 9 bases between. The CDR3 extends over 14 amino acids. CDR1 and CDR2 from the germline V gene are MRHNA and SNTAGT. CDR3 protein: CASSDSRKPTEAFF. The DNA of the CDR3 is TGTGCCAGCAGTGACTCGCGTAAGCCCACTGAAGCTTTCTTT.

The chain has TRBV9 and TRBJ2-6, with D possibly matching TRBD1 (5 bases). V lost 0 bases to trimming and J lost 3 bases, with 7 bases between them. The CDR3 has 15 amino acids. In germline, CDR1 is SGDLS, CDR2 YYNGEE. The chain's CDR3 is CASSVEGVGANVLTF. The CDR3 DNA follows: TGTGCCAGCAGCGTAGAAGGGGTTGGGGCCAACGTCCTGACTTTC.

The CDR3 protein is CASSYSDGWSYEQYF. In DNA, the CDR3 is TGTGCCAGCAGTTACTCGGATGGCTGGAGCTACGAGCAGTACTTC. V gene TRBV6-5 combines with J gene TRBJ2-7; D gene ambiguous. The CDR3 is 15 residues long. Germline lookup yields CDR1 MNHEY and CDR2 SVGAGI. V was cut by 0 bases and J by 3 bases, with 12 bases left in between.

The chain links TRBV7-9 to TRBJ1-1, with TRBD1 matching over 7 bases. Germline CDR1 SEHNR, CDR2 FQNEAQ (reference sequence). V dropped 3 bases and J dropped 3; count of bases not matched to a gene: 1. CDR3 size: 13 residues. CDR3 DNA: TGTGCCAGCAGCTTGGACAGGTACACTGAAGCTTTCTTT. Translated, it gives CASSLDRYTEAFF.

The chain links TRBV5-1 to TRBJ2-1; 12 bases agree with TRBD1. The trim removed 7 bases at V and 8 bases at J, leaving 10 bases unmatched. CDR1 and CDR2 (germline): SGHRS, YFSETQ. The CDR3 loop spans 15 amino acids. The CDR3 sequence is CASSISGQGADEQFF. As DNA, the CDR3 is TGCGCCAGCTCGATCTCGGGACAGGGGGCGGATGAGCAGTTCTTC.

The gene calls are TRBV7-8 and TRBJ1-2, with 9 bases identical to TRBD1. The germline V gene has CDR1 SGHVS and CDR2 FQNEAQ. This CDR3 is built from 18 residues. V gave up 1 base and J gave up 0 bases; unmatched junction bases: 9. The CDR3 bases are TGTGCCAGCAGCTTAGATTGGGACAGGGTCACCACTAACTATGGCTACACCTTC. This gives the protein CASSLDWDRVTTNYGYTF.

J is TRBJ2-3 and V is TRBV4-2; D remains unclear. In germline, CDR1 is LGHNA, CDR2 YNFKEQ. V was pared by 0 bases and J by 2 bases, with 9 bases between. This CDR3 spans 15 amino acids. The CDR3 reads CASSQDGDTTDTQYF. CDR3 nucleotides: TGTGCCAGCAGCCAAGACGGAGATACCACAGATACGCAGTATTTT.

The chain joins TRBV30 to TRBJ2-7, with 8 bases identical to TRBD2. The germline V gene encodes CDR1 GTSNPN and CDR2 SVGIG (reference sequence). The CDR3 sequence is 13 residues long. In DNA form, the CDR3 reads TGTGCTGCGCTGGGACTAGAATTATACGAGCAGTACTTC. This sequence encodes CAALGLELYEQYF.

The chain has TRBV7-9 and TRBJ2-2; tentatively, D is TRBD2 (6 bases). V lost 2 bases and J 4 bases, leaving 14 bases between the germline ends. The CDR3 is 16 residues long. Per the germline V gene, CDR1 is SEHNR and CDR2 is FQNEAQ (reference sequence). CDR3 protein: CASSLNRLVVTGELFF. CDR3 sequence (DNA): TGTGCCAGCAGCTTAAATCGACTAGTCGTCACCGGGGAGCTGTTTTTT. Filled out from reference TRBV7-9 and TRBJ2-2, the complete variable domain reads DTGVSQNPRHKITKRGQNVTFRCDPISEHNRLYWYRQTLGQGPEFLTYFQNEAQLEKSRLLSDRFSAERPKGSFSTLEIQRTEQGDSAMYLCASSLNRLVVTGELFFGEGSRLTVL.

The rearrangement joins TRBV5-1 to TRBJ2-1; D gene ambiguous. CDR3 size: 12 residues. Germline V gene data show CDR1 as SGHRS and CDR2 as YFSETQ. V was shortened by 8 bases and J by 4 bases, with 10 bases between the two germline ends. CDR3 region: CASGRSYNEQFF. The CDR3 DNA sequence: TGCGCCAGTGGCCGGAGTTACAATGAGCAGTTCTTC.

The rearrangement uses TRBV7-2 and TRBJ1-4; maybe TRBD1 (6 bases). The germline CDR1 and CDR2 sequences are SGHTA and FQGNSA. V dropped 0 bases and J dropped 5 bases, with 10 bases sitting between them. The CDR3 spans 15 residues. This CDR3 reads CASSLAGTRNEKLFF. The CDR3 coding sequence is TGTGCCAGCAGCTTAGCCGGGACAAGGAATGAAAAACTGTTTTTT.